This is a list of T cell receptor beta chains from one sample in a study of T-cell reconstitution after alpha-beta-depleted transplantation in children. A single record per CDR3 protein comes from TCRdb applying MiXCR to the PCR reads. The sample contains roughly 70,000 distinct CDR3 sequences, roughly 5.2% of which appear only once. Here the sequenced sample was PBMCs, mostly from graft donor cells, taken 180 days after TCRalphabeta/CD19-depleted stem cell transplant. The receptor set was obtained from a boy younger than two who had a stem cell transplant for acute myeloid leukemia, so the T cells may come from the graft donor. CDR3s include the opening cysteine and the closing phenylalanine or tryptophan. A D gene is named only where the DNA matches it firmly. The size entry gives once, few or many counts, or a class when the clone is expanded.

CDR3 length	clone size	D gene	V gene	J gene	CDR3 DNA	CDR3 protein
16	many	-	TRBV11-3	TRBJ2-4	TGTGCCAGCAGCTCCCGACAAGAATTAGCCAAAAACATTCAGTACTTC	CASSSRQELAKNIQYF
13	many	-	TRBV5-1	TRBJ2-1	TGCGCCAGCAGCTTGGCCGTGGTTAATGAGCAGTTCTTC	CASSLAVVNEQFF
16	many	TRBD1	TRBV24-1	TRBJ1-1	TGTGCCACCAGTGATCCGGGACAGGGGCGAGGCACTGAAGCTTTCTTT	CATSDPGQGRGTEAFF
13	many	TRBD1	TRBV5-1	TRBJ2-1	TGCGCCAGCACTGGGACAGGGGCGAATGAGCAGTTCTTC	CASTGTGANEQFF
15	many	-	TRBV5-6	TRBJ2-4	TGTGCCAGCAGCTTTAGGCGGCTAGCCAAAAACATTCAGTACTTC	CASSFRRLAKNIQYF
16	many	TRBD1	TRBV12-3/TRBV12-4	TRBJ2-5	TGTGCCAGCAGTTTAATCCGGACAGGGGGCCAAGAGACCCAGTACTTC	CASSLIRTGGQETQYF
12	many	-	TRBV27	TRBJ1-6	TGTGCCAGCCGCCTAGAAAGGTCACCCCTCCACTTT	CASRLERSPLHF
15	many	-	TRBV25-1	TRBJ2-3	TGTGCCAGCAGTGAGGGTCAAGCAAGGTCGGATACGCAGTATTTT	CASSEGQARSDTQYF
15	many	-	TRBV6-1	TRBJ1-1	TGTGCCAGCAGGGGAAGGAGGGGAGATAACACTGAAGCTTTCTTT	CASRGRRGDNTEAFF
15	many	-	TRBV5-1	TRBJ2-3	TGCGCCAGCAGCACTGATGGAGGGGGGACAGATACGCAGTATTTT	CASSTDGGGTDTQYF
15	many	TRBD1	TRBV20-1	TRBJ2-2	TGCAGTGCTAGAGATGGCGGGACAGGGATCGGGGAGCTGTTTTTT	CSARDGGTGIGELFF
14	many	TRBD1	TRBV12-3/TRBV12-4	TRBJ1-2	TGTGCCAGCAGTTTGGACAGGGGGCTCGGCGGCTACACCTTC	CASSLDRGLGGYTF